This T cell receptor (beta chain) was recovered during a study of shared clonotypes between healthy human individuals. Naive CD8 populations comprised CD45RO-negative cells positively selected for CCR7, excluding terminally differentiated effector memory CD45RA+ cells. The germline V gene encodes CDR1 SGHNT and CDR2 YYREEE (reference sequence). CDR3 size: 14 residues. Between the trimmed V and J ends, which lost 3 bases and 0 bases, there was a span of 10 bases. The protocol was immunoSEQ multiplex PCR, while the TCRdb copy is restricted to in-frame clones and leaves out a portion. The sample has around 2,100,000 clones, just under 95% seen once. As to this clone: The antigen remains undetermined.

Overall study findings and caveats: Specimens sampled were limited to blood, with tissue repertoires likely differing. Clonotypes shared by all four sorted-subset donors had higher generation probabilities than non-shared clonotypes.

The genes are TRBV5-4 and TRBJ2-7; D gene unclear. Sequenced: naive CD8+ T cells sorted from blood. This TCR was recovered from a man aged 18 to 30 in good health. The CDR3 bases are TGTGCCAGCAGCTATGACGGTAGCTCCTACGAGCAGTACTTC. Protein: CASSYDGSSYEQYF. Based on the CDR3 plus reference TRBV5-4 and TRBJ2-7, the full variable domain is ETGVTQSPTHLIKTRGQQVTLRCSSQSGHNTVSWYQQALGQGPQFIFQYYREEENGRGNFPPRFSGLQFPNYSSELNVNALELDDSALYLCASSYDGSSYEQYFGPGTRLTVT.